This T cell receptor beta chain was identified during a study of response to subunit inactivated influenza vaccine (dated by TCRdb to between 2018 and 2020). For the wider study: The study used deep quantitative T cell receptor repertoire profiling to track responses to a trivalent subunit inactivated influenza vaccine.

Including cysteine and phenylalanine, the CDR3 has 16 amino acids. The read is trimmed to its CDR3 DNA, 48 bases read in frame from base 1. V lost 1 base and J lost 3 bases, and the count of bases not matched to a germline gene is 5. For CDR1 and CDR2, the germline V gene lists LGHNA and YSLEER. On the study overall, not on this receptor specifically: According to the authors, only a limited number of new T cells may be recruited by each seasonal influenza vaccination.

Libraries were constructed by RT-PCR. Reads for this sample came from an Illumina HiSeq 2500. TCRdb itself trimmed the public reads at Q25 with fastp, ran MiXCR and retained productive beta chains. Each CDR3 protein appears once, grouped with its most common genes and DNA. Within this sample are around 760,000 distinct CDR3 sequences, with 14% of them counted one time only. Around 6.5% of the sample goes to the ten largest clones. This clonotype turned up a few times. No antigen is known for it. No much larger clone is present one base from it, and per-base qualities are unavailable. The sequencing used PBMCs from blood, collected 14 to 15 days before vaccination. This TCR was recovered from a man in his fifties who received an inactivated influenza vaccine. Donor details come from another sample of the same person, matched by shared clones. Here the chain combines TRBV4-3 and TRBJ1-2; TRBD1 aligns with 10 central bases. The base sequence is TGCGCCAGCAGCCAAGGATGGGACAGGGGTGACTATGGCTACACCTTC. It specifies CASSQGWDRGDYGYTF.